A single sample gave rise to the 23 T cell receptor beta chains below, sequenced in a study of Ad26.COV2.S vaccination and SARS-CoV-2 variants. Treatment defined: roughly 19 received Ad26.COV2.S at low or high dose, single or two shots; about 5 received placebo; per-sample allocation not given. Day 63 after the first injection of vaccine or placebo was the sampling time. Method: immunoSEQ multiplex PCR; TCRdb's copy keeps in-frame clones and lacks some. Found here are around 400,000 clones, 90% of them singletons; the top ten hold 9.5% to 15%. The sample in question was peripheral blood, obtained in a trial of Ad26.COV2.S vaccine versus placebo. These receptors all stem from a person between 18 and 65 years old who received the Ad26.COV2.S COVID-19 vaccine or a placebo.

V usage is TRBV28 and J usage is TRBJ2-7; D ambiguous. Deletions cut 6 bases from V and 2 bases from J, with 11 bases between. Germline V gene data show CDR1 as MDHEN and CDR2 as SYDVKM. This CDR3 is built from 13 residues. The chain's CDR3 is CASRADLPYEQYF. Here the CDR3 DNA reads TGTGCCAGCAGGGCGGATCTACCCTACGAGCAGTACTTC.

The chain links TRBV10-3 to TRBJ1-2; TRBD1 aligns across 12 bases. Trimming took 0 bases from V and 3 from J; bases not matched to a gene: 8. Looked up from germline, CDR1 is ENHRY and CDR2 is SYGVKD. The CDR3 consists of 18 residues. The CDR3 loop is CAISESWGTGGIYYGYTF. In DNA form, the CDR3 reads TGTGCCATCAGTGAGTCGTGGGGGACAGGGGGCATCTACTATGGCTACACCTTC.

The chain links TRBV5-1 to TRBJ1-1; a possible D gene is TRBD1 (6 bases). CDR1 is SGHRS and CDR2 is YFSETQ in the germline V gene. Between the trimmed V and J ends, which lost 4 bases and 5 bases, there was a span of 15 bases. This CDR3 contains 14 residues. CDR3 bases: TGCGCCAGCAGCCCGACAGGTTTTGGGACTGAAGCTTTCTTT. Translated: CASSPTGFGTEAFF.

This clone was counted once. The chain couples TRBV2 to TRBJ1-1; tentative D call: TRBD1 (5 bases). CDR3 length: 14 amino acids. The V end was cut by 4 bases, the J end by 0 bases, with 9 bases between. Germline assignment: CDR1 SNHLY and CDR2 FYNNEI. DNA of the CDR3: TGTGCCAGCAGTGGGGACGGATTGAACACTGAAGCTTTCTTT. Translating gives CASSGDGLNTEAFF.

The chain has TRBV19 and TRBJ1-2; TRBD1 matches 10 bases. The CDR3 covers 17 residues. Germline values: CDR1 LNHDA, CDR2 SQIVND (reference sequence). The trim removed 1 base at V and 7 bases at J, leaving 12 bases unmatched. This chain's CDR3 is CASSIATGGSALGGYTF. DNA for the CDR3: TGTGCCAGTAGTATAGCGACAGGGGGCTCCGCTTTAGGTGGCTACACCTTC.

The V gene is TRBV27, the J gene TRBJ1-4; D perhaps matches TRBD1 (5 bases). The CDR3 is 17 residues long. The V and J ends lost 2 bases and 5 bases respectively, with 18 bases between them. Germline V gene sequence: CDR1 MNHEY, CDR2 SMNVEV (reference sequence). The DNA of the CDR3 is TGTGCCAGCAGTTTAATCCCGGGACTAGGAATAAATGAAAAACTGTTTTTT. Its protein product is CASSLIPGLGINEKLFF.

This chain links TRBV7-2 with TRBJ1-2, with TRBD1 identical over 7 bases. The CDR3 has 14 amino acids. Germline assignment: CDR1 SGHTA and CDR2 FQGNSA. V dropped 6 bases and J dropped 4; count of bases not matched to a gene: 8. The CDR3 DNA reads TGTGCCAGCAGACGACAGGGTTGGGGCTATGGCTACACCTTC. Translated, it gives CASRRQGWGYGYTF.

In nucleotides, the CDR3 is TGTGCCATCAGACCAGGGGGTGAGGACACTGAAGCTTTCTTT. Translated: CAIRPGGEDTEAFF. V and J are TRBV10-3 and TRBJ1-1, with 7 bases identical to TRBD1. CDR3 length: 14 residues. Unmatched junction bases numbered 7, after V lost 6 bases and J lost 3 bases. Germline CDR1 and CDR2: ENHRY and SYGVKD.

The chain couples TRBV27 to TRBJ2-1; D possibly matches TRBD1 or TRBD2 (7 bases each). Germline V gene data show CDR1 as MNHEY and CDR2 as SMNVEV (reference sequence). The CDR3 has 15 residues. V was clipped by 5 bases and J by 4 bases, with 15 bases between them. The CDR3 is CASSREGDSYNEQFF. The DNA for the CDR3 is TGTGCCAGCAGTAGGGAGGGGGACAGTTACAATGAGCAGTTCTTC.

This clone was counted once. The chain joins TRBV11-3 to TRBJ2-1; D may be TRBD1 (5 bases). The CDR3 runs to 13 residues. Germline values: CDR1 SGHNT, CDR2 YENEEA. The ends were cut back, 5 bases at V and 8 bases at J, with 13 bases in the middle. CDR3 protein: CASSPARGDEQFF. CDR3 sequence (DNA): TGTGCCAGCAGCCCAGCTAGGGGCGATGAGCAGTTCTTC.

This chain joins TRBV19 and TRBJ2-1; 9 bases agree with TRBD2. V shed 4 bases, J shed 4 bases, and the junction held 5 bases outside the gene matches. Germline-derived CDR1 and CDR2 are LNHDA and SQIVND (reference sequence). The CDR3 runs to 15 residues. Written as DNA, the CDR3 is TGTGCCAGTAGTAACAGAGCGGGGGGATACAATGAGCAGTTCTTC. Translated, it gives CASSNRAGGYNEQFF.

V is TRBV28 and J is TRBJ2-1; 11 nucleotides line up with TRBD1. The CDR3 extends over 12 amino acids. V shed 7 bases and J 12 bases; nucleotides not matched to a gene: 5. Germline V gene sequence: CDR1 MDHEN, CDR2 SYDVKM. CDR3 coding DNA: TGTGCCAGCAACTACGGGACAGGGGGGCAGTTCTTC. This gives the protein CASNYGTGGQFF.

J is TRBJ1-1 and V is TRBV5-1; D is uncertain. CDR3 length equals 14 residues. Trimming removed 2 bases at V and 2 bases at J, with 10 bases between. Germline V lookup: CDR1 SGHRS, CDR2 YFSETQ. The CDR3 DNA reads TGCGCCAGCAGCTTACAACACGCCAACACTGAAGCTTTCTTT. Amino acid sequence: CASSLQHANTEAFF.

The rearrangement links TRBV7-6 to TRBJ2-7; TRBD1 matches at 7 bases. V lost 4 bases, J lost 12 bases, and 9 bases stayed unmatched. Germline V gene data show CDR1 as SGHVS and CDR2 as FNYEAQ. The CDR3 extends over 12 amino acids. The CDR3 spells CASSSPPTGLYF. The CDR3 DNA reads TGTGCCAGCAGCTCGCCTCCGACAGGGTTGTACTTC.

The chain joins TRBV12-3 or TRBV12-4 to TRBJ2-2; D is unresolved. The CDR3 totals 13 residues. V lost 1 base and J 6 bases, leaving 6 bases between the germline ends. The CDR3 loop is CASSLGAPGELFF. CDR3 DNA sequence: TGTGCCAGCAGTTTAGGGGCCCCCGGGGAGCTGTTTTTT.

The V and J genes are TRBV27 and TRBJ1-2; D perhaps matches TRBD1 (5 bases). CDR1 MNHEY and CDR2 SMNVEV come from the germline V gene (reference sequence). Trimming pared 5 bases from V and 7 bases from J, leaving 23 bases between. The CDR3 length is 16 residues. This CDR3 is CASSSAPGLSTGGYTF. CDR3 sequence (DNA): TGTGCCAGCAGTAGTGCGCCAGGGCTAAGTACTGGTGGCTACACCTTC.

This clone was found once. The genes are TRBV3-1 (or the pseudogene TRBV3-2) and TRBJ2-5; weak D call: TRBD2 (6 bases). Looked up from germline, CDR1 is LGHDT and CDR2 is YNNKEL (reference sequence). The V end lost 3 bases, the J end lost 5 bases, and 19 bases lay between the germline ends. This CDR3 region has 16 residues. The CDR3 sequence is CASSHDAGLRQETQYF. Here the CDR3 DNA reads TGTGCCAGCAGCCACGACGCGGGACTCCGACAGGAGACCCAGTACTTC.

This clone showed up just once. This chain connects TRBV4-3 to TRBJ2-5, with 11 bases matching TRBD1. Germline lookup yields CDR1 LGHNA and CDR2 YSLEER. Trimming cost V 3 bases and J 3 bases; bases outside gene matches: 6. The CDR3 sequence is 16 residues long. The CDR3: CASSQGGQGVKETQYF. The CDR3 DNA reads TGCGCCAGCAGCCAGGGGGGACAGGGGGTGAAAGAGACCCAGTACTTC.

The chain recombines TRBV6-2 or TRBV6-3 with TRBJ1-3; D remains ambiguous. The CDR3 contains 14 residues. CDR1 is MNHEY, CDR2 SVGEGT, per germline. V shed 0 bases and J shed 0 bases, with 3 bases lying between them. CDR3 in DNA: TGTGCCAGCAGTTACTCGGGCTCTGGAAACACCATATATTTT. Protein sequence: CASSYSGSGNTIYF.

This clone was observed a single time. The V and J genes are TRBV29-1 and TRBJ1-3, with TRBD1 matching 8 bases. The CDR3 sequence is 14 residues long. Germline V gene sequence: CDR1 SQVTM, CDR2 ANQGSEA. V dropped 6 bases and J dropped 1; count of bases not matched to a gene: 5. DNA for the CDR3: TGCAGCGTCCCGACAGGGGAGTCTGGAAACACCATATATTTT. This gives the protein CSVPTGESGNTIYF.

The chain joins TRBV6-6 to TRBJ1-5, with a possible D match to TRBD1 (6 bases). CDR3 size: 13 residues. The V gene lost 11 bases and the J gene lost 5 bases, with 16 bases spanning the gap. Germline CDR1 and CDR2: MNHNY and SVGAGI (reference sequence). In DNA form, the CDR3 reads TGTGCCCTGAGGACAGCGCTTTATCAGCCCCAGCATTTT. Translation gives CALRTALYQPQHF.

J is TRBJ2-1 and V is TRBV12-3 or TRBV12-4; D unclear. With 5 bases removed from V and 13 bases from J, the gap between germline ends came to 9 bases. The CDR3 totals 10 residues. CDR3 sequence reads: CASSAGPQFF. CDR3 DNA: TGTGCCAGCAGTGCCGGGCCACAGTTCTTC.

The sample holds one count of this clone. The chain couples TRBV14 to TRBJ1-2; a possible D gene is TRBD1 (5 bases). V was cut by 0 bases and J by 7 bases, with 9 bases left in between. Germline lookup yields CDR1 SGHDN and CDR2 FVKESK. The CDR3 consists of 13 residues. Here the CDR3 reads CASSQEVQGGYTF. DNA for the CDR3: TGTGCCAGCAGCCAAGAGGTCCAGGGTGGCTACACCTTC.